This T cell receptor (beta chain) comes out of a study of blood T cell repertoires in COVID-19 (dated by TCRdb to about 2020). For context, the study as a whole: The collaborator samples originated in the United States, Italy and Spain and spanned the acute and convalescent phases of COVID-19. The prospective study material was composed of cDNA or gDNA derived from T cells, B-cell-depleted T cells, or PBMCs. The samples were drawn from two sources: the first 160 participants of the ongoing ImmuneRACE study, and 1,200 or so subjects contributed by 6 global collaborators. The repertoires were released in a freely available public database intended as a resource for research on the immune response to SARS-CoV-2. The dataset comprised deeply sampled blood TCRbeta repertoires from subjects exposed to, actively infected with, or recovered from COVID-19. HLA class I and class II types, where available, came from metadata supplied by the sample provider rather than from assay-based typing. A de-identified subject ID, COVID-19 status, age in years and sex were almost always included in the sample metadata.

Here is what the overall study found, with its caveats: The quantity of clinical and demographic metadata differed by source and by participant and was supplied without curation.

The immunoSEQ Assay, a bias-controlled multiplex PCR, was used to amplify TCRbeta CDR3 regions from genomic DNA. In the paper's pipeline: The number of nucleated cells in each sample was estimated from the amplification of reference gene primers within the assay. To quantify the absolute abundance of each unique TCRbeta CDR3 rearrangement, sequence reads were collapsed and filtered. For each sample, productive Simpson clonality was calculated as the square root of Simpson's diversity index across productive rearrangements. Drawn from immuneACCESS, this table holds only the in-frame rearrangements with V and J called that TCRdb kept. Clones are partly lost; checked studies trace under half to an unresolved V gene and leave the rest unexplained. Clone size and V and J calls were adopted from that table, with D and trimming inferred from the DNA. Counted in this sample were about 180,000 clones; 70% to 85% of them appeared once. Approximately 15% of the sample goes to the ten largest clones.

Participants in the prospective study were aged about 18 to 89 years, lived in 20 to 25 United States geographic areas, and enrolled through a virtual design. To assign participants to cohorts, the prospective study relied on clinical history that participants themselves reported in a screening survey and a study questionnaire. Recovered participants in ImmuneRACE Cohort 3 were defined as having two consecutive negative NP/OP PCR tests, clearance from a healthcare professional, or resolution of symptoms. Each participant in the prospective study had whole blood, serum and a nasopharyngeal or oropharyngeal swab collected by mobile phlebotomists. Additional blood draws and questionnaires over an approximately 2-month period could optionally be provided by prospective study participants. Blood samples from the prospective study were shipped frozen or at room temperature prior to DNA extraction. With regard to this clone: What antigen it recognizes has not been identified. Per-base qualities were not stored, and no clone one base away is much larger.

From V the trimming removes 7 bases and from J it removes 0 bases, while the gene matches leave 8 bases of the junction unaccounted for. Per the germline V gene, ENHRY is the CDR1 and SYGVKD is the CDR2. The cysteine opens and the phenylalanine closes a CDR3 of 16 amino acids. Just CDR3 DNA is preserved here, 48 bases in frame from base 1. The sample was PBMCs or T cells enriched from blood (not recorded which). Here the chain combines TRBV10-3 and TRBJ2-1; 8 bases in the junction line up with TRBD2. This clonotype originated in a woman in her forties or fifties who had recovered from COVID-19. CDR3 sequence: CAITDSGRNSYNEQFF. The bases are TGTGCCATCACTGACAGCGGGAGAAACTCCTACAATGAGCAGTTCTTC.